Here is one T cell receptor (beta chain) with its context. The target antigen is unknown. The PCR was carried out with 60 Vbeta primers and 13 Jbeta primers. TCRdb's table, derived via immunoSEQ multiplex PCR, lists solely in-frame clones and lacks some. The sample shows under 200,000 clones, less than 85% of them seen only once. Germline V gene data show CDR1 as SGHNT and CDR2 as YYREEE (reference sequence). V was trimmed by 5 bases and J by 1 base, leaving 13 bases between them. The CDR3 totals 14 residues. This sample was taken from a study of cytomegalovirus exposure and HLA in healthy donors. Study findings and constraints: Donor immune exposure was known only as CMV serostatus.

This rearrangement joins TRBV5-4 to TRBJ2-7, with TRBD2 as a possible D gene (5 bases). This TCR was recovered from a man between 35 and 55 years old in good health and CMV-seronegative. The sample consisted of PBMCs. CDR3 in amino acids: CASSKTGVSYEQYF. The DNA of the CDR3 is TGTGCCAGCAGTAAGACCGGGGTGTCCTACGAGCAGTACTTC.